The sequence of this T cell receptor (beta chain) was determined in a study of shared clonotypes between healthy human individuals. Background on the study: The donor group consisted of two women and three men, aged 18 to 49.

Concerning this clone: The target antigen is unknown.

Looked up from germline, CDR1 is SEHNR and CDR2 is FQNEAQ (reference sequence). V lost 3 bases, J lost 1 base, and 9 bases lay in between. CDR3 size: 15 residues. Broader study findings: Read depth was anticipated to influence clonotype sharing among donors.

The data were produced by immunoSEQ multiplex PCR, yet TCRdb's version contains in-frame clones alone and is incomplete. Of about 2.1 million clones in the sample, about 93% were seen once. Positive CCR7 selection of CD45RO-negative cells yielded the naive CD8 cells, and terminally differentiated effector memory CD45RA+ cells were excluded. Donation came from healthy HIV-negative adults that had no recent acute infections or vaccinations. Nashville, Tennessee was home to all donors, who were Caucasian adults. This TCR was sampled from a man younger than 35 in good health. Some clones in this sample may be carry-over from other donors' samples. Sequences were obtained from naive CD8+ T cells from PBMCs. The J gene is TRBJ2-2, the V gene TRBV7-9, with D hard to call. The CDR3 is CASSFGGRNTGELFF. The CDR3 coding sequence is TGTGCCAGCAGCTTTGGCGGAAGGAACACCGGGGAGCTGTTTTTT.